The 18 T cell receptor beta chains listed next were all sequenced from one sample in a study of blood T cell repertoires in COVID-19. Sequencing was performed with immunoSEQ multiplex PCR; in TCRdb, only in-frame clones are kept and a portion is missing. This table holds some 200,000 clones, around 82% found once. Material for sequencing was peripheral blood. These receptors came from a woman in her seventies with acute or convalescent COVID-19.

The table lists this clone with a count of one. This chain uses TRBV15 with TRBJ2-2; D ambiguous. Germline CDR1 LNHNV, CDR2 YYDKDF (reference sequence). The CDR3 is 14 amino acids. V dropped 1 base and J dropped 7 bases, with 10 bases sitting between them. CDR3 amino acids: CATSRAPTSGELFF. The DNA of the CDR3 is TGTGCCACCAGCAGAGCCCCAACCAGCGGGGAGCTGTTTTTT.

The gene calls are TRBV7-2 and TRBJ2-1, with a tentative D call TRBD1 (5 bases). The germline gives CDR1 SGHTA, CDR2 FQGNSA. The CDR3 runs to 14 residues. With 4 bases removed from V and 9 bases from J, the gap between germline ends came to 16 bases. CDR3 loop: CASSSALGAGEQFF. The CDR3 nucleotides read TGTGCCAGCAGCTCCGCCCTAGGGGCAGGTGAGCAGTTCTTC.

The V call is TRBV7-2, the J call TRBJ1-2; 11 positions match TRBD1. The ends lost 5 bases at V and 4 bases at J; junction bases unmatched: 12. From germline, CDR1 is SGHTA and CDR2 FQGNSA. This CDR3 comprises 17 residues. The CDR3 is CASSPARRGQGVYGYTF. In DNA, the CDR3 is TGTGCCAGCAGCCCTGCCCGGCGGGGACAGGGGGTCTATGGCTACACCTTC. Filled out from reference TRBV7-2 and TRBJ1-2, the complete variable domain reads GAGVSQSPSNKVTEKGKDVELRCDPISGHTALYWYRQSLGQGLEFLIYFQGNSAPDKSGLPSDRFSAERTGGSVSTLTIQRTQQEDSAVYLCASSPARRGQGVYGYTFGSGTRLTVV.

This sequence joins TRBV7-8 and TRBJ2-3; D may be TRBD1 (5 bases). The CDR3 runs 13 residues. Between the trimmed V and J ends, which lost 6 bases and 4 bases, there was a span of 11 bases. Germline values: CDR1 SGHVS, CDR2 FQNEAQ. CDR3 sequence (DNA): TGTGCCAGCAGTGGGGCTGGCGCAGATACGCAGTATTTT. Protein sequence: CASSGAGADTQYF.

The genes are TRBV6-1 and TRBJ1-6, with a tentative D call TRBD1 (6 bases). V dropped 1 base and J dropped 6 bases, with 22 bases sitting between them. Germline CDR1 MNHNS, CDR2 SASEGT. CDR3 length equals 19 residues. DNA of the CDR3: TGTGCCAGCAGTGAAGTTCTGAGGGGGAGGGGAGTGGGTAATTCACCCCTCCACTTT. It yields the protein CASSEVLRGRGVGNSPLHF.

The V call is TRBV4-1, the J call TRBJ2-5; no definite D call. Trimming shortened V by 1 base and J by 5 bases, and 8 bases separated the two germline ends. This CDR3 region has 13 residues. Germline V CDR1 and CDR2: MGHRA, YSYEKL. This chain's CDR3 is CASSQAIGETQYF. The CDR3 nucleotides read TGCGCCAGCAGCCAAGCGATCGGGGAGACCCAGTACTTC.

A single count supports this clone. The genes are TRBV5-1 and TRBJ1-2; D is possibly TRBD1 (6 bases). The CDR3 is 14 residues long. Germline V lookup: CDR1 SGHRS, CDR2 YFSETQ. Trimming cost V 0 bases and J 4 bases, with 10 bases left between them. The CDR3 reads CASSLGTASYGYTF. Written as DNA, the CDR3 is TGCGCCAGCAGCTTGGGGACAGCCTCCTATGGCTACACCTTC. Full variable domain (missing parts from reference TRBV5-1 and TRBJ1-2): KAGVTQTPRYLIKTRGQQVTLSCSPISGHRSVSWYQQTPGQGLQFLFEYFSETQRNKGNFPGRFSGRQFSNSRSEMNVSTLELGDSALYLCASSLGTASYGYTFGSGTRLTVV.

In its sample, this clone was seen a few times. The J gene is TRBJ2-2, the V gene TRBV2; D is ambiguous. V lost 10 bases and J lost 3, with 9 bases in between. The CDR3 is 12 amino acids. Per germline, CDR1 SNHLY and CDR2 FYNNEI. Here the CDR3 reads CATRDDTGELFF. The DNA of the CDR3 is TGTGCCACAAGAGATGACACCGGGGAGCTGTTTTTT.

The V and J genes are TRBV6-6 and TRBJ2-3, with TRBD2 matching over 11 bases. V was pared by 5 bases and J by 2 bases, with 9 bases of the junction left unmatched. The CDR3 is made up of 17 amino acids. Germline loops: CDR1 MNHNY, CDR2 SVGAGI (reference sequence). This chain's CDR3 is CASSRSLAGGVTDTQYF. The CDR3 bases are TGTGCCAGCAGTCGTAGTCTAGCGGGGGGCGTCACAGATACGCAGTATTTT.

This rearrangement joins TRBV4-3 to TRBJ2-2; TRBD2 matches at 8 bases. V lost 1 base, J lost 7 bases, and 8 bases stayed unmatched. Per the germline V gene, CDR1 is LGHNA and CDR2 is YSLEER. The CDR3 length is 16 residues. In DNA form, the CDR3 reads TGCGCCAGCAGCCAAGGGGGAGCGGGGGTAGGCGGGGAGCTGTTTTTT. Protein: CASSQGGAGVGGELFF.

The chain links TRBV18 to TRBJ1-5; TRBD1 matches 9 bases. The V and J ends lost 6 bases and 6 bases, in that order; junction bases with no gene match: 9. Germline lookup yields CDR1 KGHSH and CDR2 LQKENI. The CDR3 length is 15 residues. The CDR3, as DNA: TGTGCCAGCTCCCTGGGACAGGGAGATAGTCAGCCCCAGCATTTT. Translation gives CASSLGQGDSQPQHF.

This rearrangement joins TRBV6-5 to TRBJ1-5, with D possibly being TRBD1 (5 bases). Germline CDR1 is MNHEY and CDR2 is SVGAGI. The CDR3 contains 14 residues. Trimming cost V 5 bases and J 0 bases, with 8 bases left between them. In DNA, the CDR3 is TGTGCCAGCAGTAACAGGAATAGCAATCAGCCCCAGCATTTT. Its protein product is CASSNRNSNQPQHF.

The chain has TRBV5-4 and TRBJ1-2; TRBD1 matches at 7 bases. The CDR3 is made up of 14 amino acids. Germline V gene data show CDR1 as SGHNT and CDR2 as YYREEE (reference sequence). The V gene end was trimmed by 4 bases and the J gene end by 7 bases; junction bases not matched to a gene: 10. CDR3 amino acids: CASSRTGVILGYTF. In nucleotides, the CDR3 is TGTGCCAGCAGCCGCACAGGGGTCATCCTTGGCTACACCTTC.

The rearrangement uses TRBV6-2 or TRBV6-3 and TRBJ2-1; 9 nucleotides line up with TRBD1. There are 15 residues in the CDR3. The V and J ends lost 6 bases and 1 base, in that order; junction bases with no gene match: 4. CDR1 is MNHEY, CDR2 SVGEGT, per germline. CDR3 in amino acids: CASSQQGASYNEQFF. CDR3 in DNA: TGTGCCAGCAGCCAACAGGGGGCATCCTACAATGAGCAGTTCTTC.

The V gene is TRBV9, the J gene TRBJ2-3; the D is unclear. This CDR3 comprises 15 residues. V gave up 0 bases and J gave up 0 bases, with 8 bases separating them. Germline V lookup: CDR1 SGDLS, CDR2 YYNGEE. The CDR3 is CASSVESRSTDTQYF. For the CDR3, the DNA is TGTGCCAGCAGCGTAGAGTCGAGGAGCACAGATACGCAGTATTTT.

V usage is TRBV6-1 and J usage is TRBJ2-1; TRBD2 matches 7 bases. This CDR3 is built from 15 residues. Germline V gives CDR1 MNHNS, CDR2 SASEGT. Unmatched junction bases numbered 5, after V lost 2 bases and J lost 4 bases. CDR3 residues: CASSELGGRYNEQFF. The CDR3 DNA reads TGTGCCAGCAGTGAATTGGGGGGGAGATACAATGAGCAGTTCTTC.

This clone has more than one count but fewer than ten. The CDR3 region has the DNA TGTGCCACCAGTGCAAGGGGAGGTTCTGATACGCAGTATTTT. Translation: CATSARGGSDTQYF. V and J are TRBV24-1 and TRBJ2-3; possible D gene TRBD2, 6 bases. Germline CDR1 is KGHDR and CDR2 is SFDVKD. This CDR3 has 14 amino acids. The V end was cut by 5 bases, the J end by 6 bases, with 14 bases between.

The chain combines TRBV19 with TRBJ2-5; D is possibly TRBD1 (6 bases). CDR1 is LNHDA, CDR2 SQIVND, per germline (reference sequence). The CDR3 spans 12 residues. V was pared by 5 bases and J by 4 bases, with 8 bases between. This CDR3 reads CASSQGRETQYF. The CDR3 DNA reads TGTGCCAGTAGTCAGGGGCGAGAGACCCAGTACTTC.